What follows is one T cell receptor (beta chain) and its context. From germline, CDR1 is LNHDA and CDR2 SQIVND (reference sequence). V lost 6 bases to trimming and J lost 1 base; unmatched junction nucleotides: 11. The CDR3 contains 17 residues. TCRdb keeps only in-frame clones here, not all; method: immunoSEQ multiplex PCR. Among a few hundred thousand clones listed, roughly 80% were seen once. This specimen belongs to a study of blood T cell repertoires in COVID-19. The sequenced material came from PBMCs or T cells enriched from blood (not recorded which). This sequence was found in a man in his forties who had been exposed to COVID-19. The chain links TRBV19 to TRBJ1-5; 8 bases agree with TRBD1. CDR3 nucleotides: TGTGCCAGTAGGGGGGGGACAGGACAGGGCAGCAATCAGCCCCAGCATTTT. This sequence encodes CASRGGTGQGSNQPQHF.